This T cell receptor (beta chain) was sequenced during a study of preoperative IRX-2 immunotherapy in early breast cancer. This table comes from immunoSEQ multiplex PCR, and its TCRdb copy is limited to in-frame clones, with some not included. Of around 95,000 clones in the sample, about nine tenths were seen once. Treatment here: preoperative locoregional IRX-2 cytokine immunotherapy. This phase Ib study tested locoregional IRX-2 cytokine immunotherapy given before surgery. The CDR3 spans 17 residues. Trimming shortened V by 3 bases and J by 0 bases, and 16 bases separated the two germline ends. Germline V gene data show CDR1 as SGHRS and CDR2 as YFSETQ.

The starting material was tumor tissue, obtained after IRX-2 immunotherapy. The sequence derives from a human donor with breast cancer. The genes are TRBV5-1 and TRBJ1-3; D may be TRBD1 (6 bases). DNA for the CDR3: TGCGCCAGCAGCTCCGGACAGACAAAAAGCTCTGGAAACACCATATATTTT. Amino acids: CASSSGQTKSSGNTIYF.